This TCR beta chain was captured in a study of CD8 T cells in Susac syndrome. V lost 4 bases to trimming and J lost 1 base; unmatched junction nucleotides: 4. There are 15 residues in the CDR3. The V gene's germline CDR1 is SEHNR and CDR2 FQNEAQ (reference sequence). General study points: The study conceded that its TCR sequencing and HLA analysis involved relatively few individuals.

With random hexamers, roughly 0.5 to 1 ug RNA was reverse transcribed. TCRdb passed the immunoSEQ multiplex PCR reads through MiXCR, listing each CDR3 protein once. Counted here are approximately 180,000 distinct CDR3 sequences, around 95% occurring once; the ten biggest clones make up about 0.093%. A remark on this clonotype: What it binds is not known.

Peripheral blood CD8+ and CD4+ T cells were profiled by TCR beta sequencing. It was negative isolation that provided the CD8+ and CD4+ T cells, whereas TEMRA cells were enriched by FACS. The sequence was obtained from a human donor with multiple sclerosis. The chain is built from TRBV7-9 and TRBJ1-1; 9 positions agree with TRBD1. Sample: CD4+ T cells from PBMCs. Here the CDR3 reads CASSSDRGTNTEAFF. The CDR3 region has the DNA TGTGCCAGCAGCTCGGACAGGGGCACGAACACTGAAGCTTTCTTT.